The 15 T cell receptor beta chains below come from one sample, sequenced in a study of CD8 T cells in ankylosing spondylitis. TCRdb processed the 5' RACE reads anew with MiXCR; each CDR3 protein has one entry. Here the sample spans around 300,000 distinct CDR3 sequences, approximately 15% being singletons. The specimen was blood, either unsorted or a sorted T cell fraction (not recorded which). These TCRs come from a male donor with ankylosing spondylitis or in good health (not recorded which).

Only a few counts were recorded for this clonotype. This chain joins TRBV3-1 and TRBJ2-1; D perhaps matches TRBD2 (5 bases). This CDR3 is built from 11 residues. Trimming cost V 1 base and J 13 bases, with 8 bases left between them. Germline V gene lookup returns CDR1 LGHDT and CDR2 YNNKEL (reference sequence). The CDR3 loop is CASSQGSGQFF. In DNA form, the CDR3 reads TGTGCCAGCAGCCAAGGGTCGGGACAGTTCTTC.

This clonotype was detected only a few times. V is TRBV7-2 and J is TRBJ2-5, with a tentative D call TRBD2 (6 bases). Trimming shortened V by 5 bases and J by 6 bases, and 19 bases separated the two germline ends. In germline, CDR1 is SGHTA, CDR2 FQGNSA. This CDR3 has 15 amino acids. The CDR3 here is CASSTLPASAQTQYF. The DNA for the CDR3 is TGTGCCAGCAGCACACTACCCGCTAGCGCTCAGACCCAGTACTTC.

This clonotype was found many times. The chain links TRBV27 to TRBJ1-4, with TRBD1 matching over 7 bases. The length of the CDR3 is 15 residues. Germline-derived CDR1 and CDR2 are MNHEY and SMNVEV (reference sequence). V lost 3 bases and J lost 8; bases outside the gene matches: 9. CDR3 protein: CASSLSTGYGEKLFF. The CDR3 DNA follows: TGTGCCAGCAGTTTGTCGACAGGGTACGGAGAAAAACTGTTTTTT. Variable domain in full (rest from reference TRBV27 and TRBJ1-4): EAQVTQNPRYLITVTGKKLTVTCSQNMNHEYMSWYRQDPGLGLRQIYYSMNVEVTDKGDVPEGYKVSRKEKRNFPLILESPSPNQTSLYFCASSLSTGYGEKLFFGSGTQLSVL.

V usage is TRBV5-1 and J usage is TRBJ2-5, with TRBD1 identical over 8 bases. Germline-derived CDR1 and CDR2 are SGHRS and YFSETQ. The CDR3 length is 14 residues. The trim removed 3 bases at V and 5 bases at J, leaving 6 bases unmatched. CDR3 protein: CASSWTGIWETQYF. DNA of the CDR3: TGCGCCAGCAGCTGGACAGGGATCTGGGAGACCCAGTACTTC.

The V call is TRBV5-5, the J call TRBJ2-7; no definite D call. The CDR3 covers 15 residues. The germline gives CDR1 SGHKS, CDR2 YYEKEE (reference sequence). V was trimmed by 0 bases and J by 2 bases, leaving 12 bases between them. The CDR3 sequence: CASSLGPFGAYEQYF. The CDR3 nucleotides read TGTGCCAGCAGCTTGGGACCTTTTGGGGCCTACGAGCAGTACTTC.

The gene calls are TRBV5-5 and TRBJ2-1, with D perhaps being TRBD1 or TRBD2 (6 bases each). In germline, CDR1 is SGHKS, CDR2 YYEKEE (reference sequence). V gave up 0 bases and J gave up 8 bases, with 12 bases separating them. The CDR3 consists of 14 residues. CDR3 nucleotides: TGTGCCAGCAGCTTGGAGGTGAGGGGGGATGAGCAGTTCTTC. This sequence encodes CASSLEVRGDEQFF.

The rearrangement uses TRBV5-1 and TRBJ2-1, with D uncertain. With 1 base removed from V and 8 bases from J, the gap between germline ends came to 13 bases. The CDR3 loop spans 14 amino acids. Per the germline V gene, CDR1 is SGHRS and CDR2 is YFSETQ. CDR3 amino acids: CASSLKAPRDEQFF. CDR3 nucleotide sequence: TGCGCCAGCAGCTTGAAGGCCCCTCGTGATGAGCAGTTCTTC.

This clonotype was picked up a small number of times. The rearrangement joins TRBV7-9 to TRBJ2-3, with D possibly matching TRBD2 (6 bases). The CDR3 has 17 residues. The V gene lost 5 bases and the J gene lost 4 bases, with 22 bases spanning the gap. The germline CDR1 and CDR2 sequences are SEHNR and FQNEAQ (reference sequence). This CDR3 reads CASSPSRSGGTADTQYF. CDR3 nucleotide sequence: TGTGCCAGCAGCCCCTCCCGGTCGGGCGGGACGGCAGATACGCAGTATTTT.

The chain combines TRBV9 with TRBJ2-1, with 10 bases identical to TRBD2. CDR1 is SGDLS and CDR2 is YYNGEE in the germline V gene. The V gene end was trimmed by 3 bases and the J gene end by 2 bases; junction bases not matched to a gene: 8. The CDR3 consists of 17 residues. The CDR3 reads CASSGGLAGVPYNEQFF. DNA for the CDR3: TGTGCCAGCAGCGGGGGTCTAGCGGGAGTTCCCTACAATGAGCAGTTCTTC.

In this sample, this clonotype turned up a few times. This chain uses TRBV5-1 with TRBJ2-2; TRBD1 matches at 7 bases. Per the germline V gene, CDR1 is SGHRS and CDR2 is YFSETQ. The CDR3 is 15 amino acids. The J segment lost 5 bases and the V segment lost 4 bases, leaving 8 bases of the junction unmatched. The chain's CDR3 is CASSLDTRGTGELFF. CDR3 DNA: TGCGCCAGCAGCCTGGACACCAGGGGGACCGGGGAGCTGTTTTTT.

This clonotype has only a few counts. The rearrangement links TRBV11-2 to TRBJ2-5; 9 positions match TRBD2. Germline trimming cut 2 bases from V and 4 bases from J; bases unmatched to any gene: 8. The CDR3 extends over 16 amino acids. Germline CDR1 and CDR2: SGHAT and FQNNGV. CDR3 nucleotide sequence: TGTGCCAGCAGCTTAAACGCGGGAGGGGGAGGAGAGACCCAGTACTTC. Translating gives CASSLNAGGGGETQYF. Full variable domain (outside the CDR3, taken from reference TRBV11-2 and TRBJ2-5): EAGVAQSPRYKIIEKRQSVAFWCNPISGHATLYWYQQILGQGPKLLIQFQNNGVVDDSQLPKDRFSAERLKGVDSTLKIQPAKLEDSAVYLCASSLNAGGGGETQYFGPGTRLLVL.

The V and J genes are TRBV4-1 and TRBJ1-2; 7 bases match TRBD1. The junction had 5 bases not matched to a gene; V was cut back by 0 bases and J by 1 base. This CDR3 region has 16 residues. Per the germline V gene, CDR1 is MGHRA and CDR2 is YSYEKL. The CDR3 loop reads CASSQEVRQGNYGYTF. DNA of the CDR3: TGCGCCAGCAGCCAAGAGGTGCGACAGGGTAACTATGGCTACACCTTC.

V and J are TRBV3-1 and TRBJ2-7; D is possibly TRBD1 (5 bases). V lost 1 base to trimming and J lost 4 bases, with 14 bases between them. Per the germline V gene, CDR1 is LGHDT and CDR2 is YNNKEL (reference sequence). CDR3 length equals 15 residues. This CDR3 reads CASSQVVGVIYEQYF. CDR3 coding DNA: TGTGCCAGCAGCCAAGTCGTAGGGGTGATTTACGAGCAGTACTTC.

The chain links TRBV14 to TRBJ2-1; no definite D call. The CDR3 is made up of 14 amino acids. Germline CDR1 and CDR2: SGHDN and FVKESK. V was shortened by 4 bases and J by 5 bases, with 12 bases between the two germline ends. The chain's CDR3 is CASSPTTTNNEQFF. The CDR3, as DNA: TGTGCCAGCAGCCCCACCACTACCAACAATGAGCAGTTCTTC.

This clonotype was seen many times. This sequence joins TRBV18 and TRBJ2-5; no reliable D call. V was clipped by 0 bases and J by 5 bases, with 7 bases between them. The CDR3 sequence is 13 residues long. Germline lookup yields CDR1 KGHSH and CDR2 LQKENI. The chain's CDR3 is CASSPPSRETQYF. The DNA for the CDR3 is TGTGCCAGCTCACCACCGTCACGGGAGACCCAGTACTTC.